This T cell receptor (beta chain) was captured by sequencing in a study of T cell clonotyping in hematopoietic cell transplantation. The germline gives CDR1 LNHDA, CDR2 SQIVND (reference sequence). V dropped 3 bases and J dropped 5 bases, with 13 bases sitting between them. The CDR3 loop spans 15 amino acids. TCRdb keeps only in-frame clones here, not all; method: immunoSEQ multiplex PCR. Of fewer than 80,000 clones in the sample, 94% were seen once. The receptor's source is a man aged 45 to 65 in good health. Some clones in this sample may be carry-over from other donors' samples. Sample: peripheral blood mononuclear cells. The rearrangement joins TRBV19 to TRBJ2-2; a possible D gene is TRBD1 (6 bases). The CDR3 DNA reads as TGTGCCAGTAGTATTGCGGGCAGGGGAACCGGGGAGCTGTTTTTT. It yields the protein CASSIAGRGTGELFF.